This T cell receptor (beta chain) was identified in a study of T-cell memory formation after mild COVID-19. Whole-study results and caveats: Clones shrinking from day 15 to 85 showed even CD4/CD8 mixes; later expanders tilted CD4+. Cross-reactive memory seemingly joined, as some responding clones were found in pre-infection memory.

Germline V gives CDR1 MNHEY, CDR2 SMNVEV (reference sequence). V shed 4 bases, J shed 0 bases, and the junction held 5 bases outside the gene matches. The length of the CDR3 is 15 residues. Employing constant-segment primers, 5'RACE generated TCR alpha and TCR beta cDNA libraries bearing sample barcodes and UMIs. TCRdb analysed the 5' RACE reads with MiXCR anew, one entry per CDR3 protein. The table shows a few hundred thousand distinct CDR3 sequences, with roughly 20% occurring only once. About this clonotype itself: Its antigen is unidentified.

The source is an adult woman who had mild COVID-19 (a few samples of this study predate the infection). Cell type and time point are not known. This chain uses TRBV27 with TRBJ1-1; 7 bases align to TRBD1. The sample was PBMCs or a T cell subset sorted from them (not recorded which). For the CDR3, the DNA is TGTGCCAGCAGTTCGACAGGGCTCTTGAACACTGAAGCTTTCTTT. It yields the protein CASSSTGLLNTEAFF.